This T cell receptor (beta chain) was obtained from a study of T-cell memory formation after mild COVID-19. Of note for this clonotype: Its target is unknown.

5'RACE primed from the constant segment yielded TCR alpha and TCR beta cDNA libraries bearing sample barcodes and UMIs. MiXCR, run by TCRdb on the 5' RACE reads, gives a single entry per CDR3 protein. This sample has 450,000 to 650,000 distinct CDR3 sequences, with approximately 19% found just once. V lost 4 bases and J 3 bases, leaving 16 bases between the germline ends. The CDR3 has 15 residues. Germline lookup yields CDR1 SGHRS and CDR2 YFSETQ. Notes on the study in general: The study found balanced CD4/CD8 in clones contracting day 15 to 85 and a CD4+ lean in later expanders. Clones which contracted sat mainly in CM and EM if CD4+, and in EMRA if CD8+.

The chain has TRBV5-1 and TRBJ1-1; no clear D. The sequence was obtained from an adult woman who had mild COVID-19 (a few samples of this study predate the infection). Cell type and time point are not known. The sample comprised PBMCs or a T cell subset sorted from them (not recorded which). CDR3 region: CASSPRWGQDTEAFF. CDR3 DNA: TGCGCCAGCAGCCCTCGGTGGGGTCAGGACACTGAAGCTTTCTTT.